This TCR beta chain was recovered during a study of metastatic and nonmetastatic thyroid tumors. Study findings and constraints: Versus benign nodules, malignant thyroid tumors reportedly had significantly higher TCR beta diversity, in blood and tumor.

Until they underwent thyroid surgery, no patient had received any treatment. Germline V gene lookup returns CDR1 SGHVS and CDR2 FQNEAQ. This CDR3 comprises 14 residues. The ends lost 6 bases at V and 7 bases at J; junction bases unmatched: 9. This clone has a count of ten or more. Its cognate antigen is unknown. In the source study's methods: The authors used CDR3 differences across clinicopathological groups to build a distant-metastasis classifier for papillary thyroid cancer. TCRdb re-called the PCR reads through MiXCR. TCRdb, not the original authors, processed these V and J calls. The table lists tens of thousands of clones, less than 20% of them singletons, with about 20% in the top ten.

V gene TRBV7-8 combines with J gene TRBJ2-1; the match to TRBD2 covers 7 bases. The receptor comes from a female donor with papillary thyroid cancer or a benign thyroid nodule (not recorded which). Some clones in this sample may be carry-over from other donors' samples. Sequenced input: blood. The CDR3 here is CASRQSGATNEQFF. CDR3 sequence (DNA): TGTGCCAGCAGGCAAAGCGGGGCTACAAATGAGCAGTTCTTC.